This T cell receptor (beta chain) emerged from a study of regulatory T cells in long-lasting Graves disease. The overall study: Graves' patients who were just diagnosed had used antithyroid drugs for under 3 months.

The length of the CDR3 is 14 residues. The V and J ends lost 10 bases and 4 bases respectively, with 17 bases between them. Germline V gives CDR1 ENHRY, CDR2 SYGVKD. iRepertoire HTBI primers and Arm-PCR of CDR3 regions built TCR beta libraries. TCRdb itself ran the multiplex PCR reads through MiXCR, one entry per CDR3 protein. The sample gives about 560,000 distinct CDR3 sequences, about 16% of which show up once; 12% is in the top ten. The time point is: newly diagnosed GD, antithyroid drugs for less than 3 months. PBMC RNA served as the TCR library source. This sample also belongs to another study, concerning T cells in Graves' hyperthyroidism and ophthalmopathy. This second study says: Most thyroid clonotypes expanded above 0.001 were also detected in blood.

Here the sequenced sample was peripheral blood mononuclear cells (PBMCs), taken at new diagnosis, from a patient treated with antithyroid drugs. This sequence was found in a young man with Graves disease. The V and J genes are TRBV10-3 and TRBJ1-3; no reliable D call. CDR3 in amino acids: CATQDGPVGNTIYF. CDR3 in DNA: TGTGCCACCCAGGACGGCCCGGTCGGAAACACCATATATTTT.